This T cell receptor beta chain was sequenced for a study of T-cell memory formation after mild COVID-19. In the study overall: Clusters of TCRs were largely donor specific. General study points: Those CD4+ clones that contracted were mainly in CM and EM (CD8+ ones in EMRA).

TCRdb ran MiXCR on the 5' RACE reads and lists one entry per CDR3 protein. This table has 250,000 to 350,000 distinct CDR3 sequences, 15% to 20% appearing once. In regard to this clonotype: Its matching antigen is unknown.

The CDR3 is made up of 16 amino acids. V lost 0 bases, J lost 3 bases, and 6 bases stayed unmatched. Per the germline V gene, CDR1 is KGHSH and CDR2 is LQKENI. Sequencing was done on a sample of PBMCs or a T cell subset sorted from them (not recorded which). The chain recombines TRBV18 with TRBJ2-3; TRBD2 matches at 7 bases. This clonotype was sampled from a man between 18 and 29 years old who had mild COVID-19 (a few samples of this study predate the infection). Cell type and time point are not known. The chain's CDR3 is CASSPPRLAGTDTQYF. The CDR3 DNA is TGTGCCAGCTCACCACCTCGACTAGCCGGGACAGATACGCAGTATTTT.